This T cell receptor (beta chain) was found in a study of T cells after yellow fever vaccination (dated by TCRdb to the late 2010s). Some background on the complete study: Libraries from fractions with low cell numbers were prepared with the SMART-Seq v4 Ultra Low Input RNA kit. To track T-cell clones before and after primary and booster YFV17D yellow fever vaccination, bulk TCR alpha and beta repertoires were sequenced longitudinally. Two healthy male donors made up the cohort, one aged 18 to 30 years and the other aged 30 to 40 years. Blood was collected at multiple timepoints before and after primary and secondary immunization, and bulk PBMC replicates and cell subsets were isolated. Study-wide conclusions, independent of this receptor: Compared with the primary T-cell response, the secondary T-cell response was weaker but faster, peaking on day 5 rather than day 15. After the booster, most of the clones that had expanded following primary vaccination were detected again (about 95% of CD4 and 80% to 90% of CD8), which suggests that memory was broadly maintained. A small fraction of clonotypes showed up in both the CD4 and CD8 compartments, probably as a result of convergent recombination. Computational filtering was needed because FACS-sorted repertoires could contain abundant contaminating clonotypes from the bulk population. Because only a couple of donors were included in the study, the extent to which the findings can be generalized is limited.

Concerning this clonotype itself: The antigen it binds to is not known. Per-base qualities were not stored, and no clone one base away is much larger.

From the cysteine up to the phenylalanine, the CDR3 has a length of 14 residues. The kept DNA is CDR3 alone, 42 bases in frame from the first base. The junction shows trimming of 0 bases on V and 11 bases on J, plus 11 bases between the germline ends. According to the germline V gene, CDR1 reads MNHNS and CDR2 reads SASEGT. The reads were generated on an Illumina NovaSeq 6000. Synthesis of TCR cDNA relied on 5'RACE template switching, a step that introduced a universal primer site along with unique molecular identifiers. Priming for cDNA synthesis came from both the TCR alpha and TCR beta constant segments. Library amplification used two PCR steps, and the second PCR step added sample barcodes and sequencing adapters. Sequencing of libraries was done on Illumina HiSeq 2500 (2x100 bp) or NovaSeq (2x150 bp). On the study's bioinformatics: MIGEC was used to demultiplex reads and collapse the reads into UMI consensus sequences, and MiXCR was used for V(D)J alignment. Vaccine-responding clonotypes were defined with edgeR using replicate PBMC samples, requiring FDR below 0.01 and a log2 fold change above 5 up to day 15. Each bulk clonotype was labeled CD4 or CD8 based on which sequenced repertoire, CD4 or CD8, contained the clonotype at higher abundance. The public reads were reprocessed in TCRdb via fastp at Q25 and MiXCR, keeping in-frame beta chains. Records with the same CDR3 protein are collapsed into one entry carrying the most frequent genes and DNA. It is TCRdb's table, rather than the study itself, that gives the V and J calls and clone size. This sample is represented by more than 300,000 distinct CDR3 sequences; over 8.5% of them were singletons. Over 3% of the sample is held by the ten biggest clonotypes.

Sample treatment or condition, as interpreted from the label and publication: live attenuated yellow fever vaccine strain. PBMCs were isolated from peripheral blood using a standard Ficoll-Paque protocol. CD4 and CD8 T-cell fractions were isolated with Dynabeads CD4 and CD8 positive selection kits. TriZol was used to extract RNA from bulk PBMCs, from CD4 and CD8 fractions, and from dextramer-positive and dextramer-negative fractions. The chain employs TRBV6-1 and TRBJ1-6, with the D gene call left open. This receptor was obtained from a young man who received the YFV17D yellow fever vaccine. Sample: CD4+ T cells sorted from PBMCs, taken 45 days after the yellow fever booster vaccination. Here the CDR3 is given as CASSEAGRVAPLHF. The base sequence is TGTGCCAGCAGTGAAGCTGGGAGGGTGGCACCCCTCCACTTT.